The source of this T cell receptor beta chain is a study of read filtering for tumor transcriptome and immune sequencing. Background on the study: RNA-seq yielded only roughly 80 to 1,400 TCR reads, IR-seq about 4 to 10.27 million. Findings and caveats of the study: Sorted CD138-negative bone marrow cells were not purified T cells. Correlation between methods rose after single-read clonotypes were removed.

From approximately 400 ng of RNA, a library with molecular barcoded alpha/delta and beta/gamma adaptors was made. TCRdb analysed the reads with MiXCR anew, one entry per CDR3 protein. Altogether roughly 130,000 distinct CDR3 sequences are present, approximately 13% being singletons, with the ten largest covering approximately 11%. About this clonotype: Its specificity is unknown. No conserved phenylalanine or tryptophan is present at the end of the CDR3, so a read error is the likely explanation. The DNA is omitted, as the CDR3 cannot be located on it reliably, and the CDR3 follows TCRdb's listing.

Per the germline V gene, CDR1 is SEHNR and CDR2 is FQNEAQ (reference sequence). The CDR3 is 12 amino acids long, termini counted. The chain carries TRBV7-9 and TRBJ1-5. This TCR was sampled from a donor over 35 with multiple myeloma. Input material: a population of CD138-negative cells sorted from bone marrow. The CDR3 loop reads CASSFGDQPQHL.